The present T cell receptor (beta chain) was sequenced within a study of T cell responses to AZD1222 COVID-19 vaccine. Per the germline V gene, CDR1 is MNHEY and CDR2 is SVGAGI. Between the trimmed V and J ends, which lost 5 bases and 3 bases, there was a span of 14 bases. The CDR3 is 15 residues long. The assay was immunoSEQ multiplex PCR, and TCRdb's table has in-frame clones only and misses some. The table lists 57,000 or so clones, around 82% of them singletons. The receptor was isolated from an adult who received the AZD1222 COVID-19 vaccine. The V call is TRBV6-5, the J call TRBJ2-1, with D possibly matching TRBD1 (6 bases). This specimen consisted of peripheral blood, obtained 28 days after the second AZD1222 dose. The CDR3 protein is CASSRDQGHYNEQFF. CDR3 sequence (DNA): TGTGCCAGCAGTAGGGATCAGGGGCACTACAATGAGCAGTTCTTC.